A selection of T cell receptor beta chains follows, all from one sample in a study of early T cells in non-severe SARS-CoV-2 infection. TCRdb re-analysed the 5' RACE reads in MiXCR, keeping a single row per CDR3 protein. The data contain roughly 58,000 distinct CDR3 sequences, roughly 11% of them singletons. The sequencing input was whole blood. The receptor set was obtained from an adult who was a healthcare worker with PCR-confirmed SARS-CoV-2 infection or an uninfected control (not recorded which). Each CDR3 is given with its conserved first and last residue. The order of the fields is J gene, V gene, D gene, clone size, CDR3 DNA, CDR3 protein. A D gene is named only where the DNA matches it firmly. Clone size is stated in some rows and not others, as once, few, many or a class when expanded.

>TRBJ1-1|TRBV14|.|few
TGTGCCAGCAGCCAGAGAACAGGGAACACTGAAGCTTTCTTT
CASSQRTGNTEAFF
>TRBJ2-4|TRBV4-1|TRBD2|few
TGCGCCAGCAGCCAACCTACTAGCGAGAGTGCCCTAATTCAGTACTTC
CASSQPTSESALIQYF
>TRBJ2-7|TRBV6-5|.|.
TGTGCCAGCAGTTCAAGTAGTGGGGAGCAGTACTTC
CASSSSSGEQYF
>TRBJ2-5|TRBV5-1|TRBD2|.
TGCGCCAGCAGCCCACAGGACGCGGGGGAAGAGACCCAGTACTTC
CASSPQDAGEETQYF
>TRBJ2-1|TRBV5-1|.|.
TGCGCCAGCAGCTTGGGTAATAGTTACAATGAGCAGTTCTTC
CASSLGNSYNEQFF
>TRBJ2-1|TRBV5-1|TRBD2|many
TGCGCCAGCAGCTCGTCTTCTAGCGGGTCATACAATGAGCAGTTCTTC
CASSSSSSGSYNEQFF
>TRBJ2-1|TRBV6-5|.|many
TGTGCCAGCAGTGAGGGCCCGGAGATGAATGAGCAGTTCTTC
CASSEGPEMNEQFF
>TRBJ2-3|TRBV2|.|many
TGTGCCAGCAGGTGGGGTGTGACAGATACGCAGTATTTT
CASRWGVTDTQYF
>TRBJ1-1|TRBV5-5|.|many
TGTGCCAGCAGCTTGAGCAGGATTTACACTGAAGCTTTCTTT
CASSLSRIYTEAFF
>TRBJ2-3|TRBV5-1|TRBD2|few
TGCGCCAGCAGGCGGGGGGACAGCACAGATACGCAGTATTTT
CASRRGDSTDTQYF
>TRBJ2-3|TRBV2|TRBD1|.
TGTGCCAGCCTCGGGACAGGAAGCACAGATACGCAGTATTTT
CASLGTGSTDTQYF
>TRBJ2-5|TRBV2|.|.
TGTGCCAGCAGTGCGATTGAGGGCAGGGCCCAGTACTTC
CASSAIEGRAQYF
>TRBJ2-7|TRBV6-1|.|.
TGTGCCAGTCAATTGGTCCACGAGCAGTACTTC
CASQLVHEQYF
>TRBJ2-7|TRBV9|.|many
TGTGCCAGCAGCGATATTTGGGGAGAGCAGTACTTC
CASSDIWGEQYF
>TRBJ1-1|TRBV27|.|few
TGTGCCAGCAGTTTAATGGGAGGGAACACTGAAGCTTTCTTT
CASSLMGGNTEAFF
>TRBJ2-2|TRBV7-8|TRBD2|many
TGTGCCAGCAGCTCCCTAGGACTAGCGGGAGGTGGGGACACCGGGGAGCTGTTTTTT
CASSSLGLAGGGDTGELFF
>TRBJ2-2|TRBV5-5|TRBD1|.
TGTGCCAGCAGTACCGGGACAGGGGTAACCGGGGAGCTGTTTTTT
CASSTGTGVTGELFF
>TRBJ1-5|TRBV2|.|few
TGTGCCAGCAGTGACGAGGGCAATCAGCCCCAGCATTTT
CASSDEGNQPQHF
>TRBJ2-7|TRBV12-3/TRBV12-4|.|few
TGTGCCAGCACCCAGGGAGCAACCTACGAGCAGTACTTC
CASTQGATYEQYF
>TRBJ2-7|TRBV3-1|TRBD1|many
TGTGCCAGCAGCCTAAGGACAGGGACCTACGAGCAGTACTTC
CASSLRTGTYEQYF
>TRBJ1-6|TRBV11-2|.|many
TGTGCCAGCAGCTTATTTCTCGGGGACTCACCCCTCCACTTT
CASSLFLGDSPLHF
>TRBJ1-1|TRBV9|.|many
TGTGCCAGCAGCGTAGGACACTGGAGCACTGAAGCTTTCTTT
CASSVGHWSTEAFF
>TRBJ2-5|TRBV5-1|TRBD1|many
TGCGCCAGCAGCTCGTCCCAGGGGGCGCCTAGGGGAGAGACCCAGTACTTC
CASSSSQGAPRGETQYF
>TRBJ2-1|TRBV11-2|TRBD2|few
TGTGCCAGCAGCACCCTGCGGGAGAGGGCTTACAATGAGCAGTTCTTC
CASSTLRERAYNEQFF
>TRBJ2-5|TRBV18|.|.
TGTGCCAGCTCACCACAGGGAATGCAAGAGACCCAGTACTTC
CASSPQGMQETQYF
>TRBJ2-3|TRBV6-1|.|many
TGTGCCAGCAGTGAACGTGGGGGGACAGTCACAGATACGCAGTATTTT
CASSERGGTVTDTQYF
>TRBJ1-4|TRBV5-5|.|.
TGTGCCAGCAGCCCTAGGGTTACTAATGAAAAACTGTTTTTT
CASSPRVTNEKLFF
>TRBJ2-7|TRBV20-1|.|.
TGCAGTGCTCCTGTTGTACACGAGCAGTACTTC
CSAPVVHEQYF
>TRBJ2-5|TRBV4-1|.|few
TGCGCCAGCAGCCAAGATCCTAATCGAGCGGGCATTTGGGAGACCCAGTACTTC
CASSQDPNRAGIWETQYF
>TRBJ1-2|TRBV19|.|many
TGTGCCAGTAGTATATCTACAGGGTCTGGCTACACCTTC
CASSISTGSGYTF
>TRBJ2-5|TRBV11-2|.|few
TGTGCCAGCAGCCCCCGAGAGACCCAGTACTTC
CASSPRETQYF